A single sample gave rise to the 23 T cell receptor beta chains below, sequenced in a study of circulating and synovial CD4+ cells in juvenile arthritis. Here immunoSEQ multiplex PCR was the method, and the copy in TCRdb shows in-frame clones only, minus some. The sample consists of about 33,000 clones, 90% to 95% of them appearing once. The specimen sequenced was CD4+ T cells from blood. These receptors all come from a human donor with juvenile idiopathic arthritis.

The V and J genes are TRBV2 and TRBJ2-1, with 9 nucleotides matching TRBD2. The germline CDR1 and CDR2 sequences are SNHLY and FYNNEI. Unmatched junction bases numbered 7, after V lost 6 bases and J lost 4 bases. The CDR3 contains 15 residues. The DNA for the CDR3 is TGTGCCAGCAGGAACCTAGCGGGGCTTTACAATGAGCAGTTCTTC. Translation: CASRNLAGLYNEQFF.

This chain links TRBV28 with TRBJ2-7; TRBD2 aligns across 7 bases. The germline gives CDR1 MDHEN, CDR2 SYDVKM. The J segment lost 4 bases and the V segment lost 7 bases, leaving 13 bases of the junction unmatched. The CDR3 spans 15 residues. CDR3 amino acids: CASTTGSLGGYEQYF. For the CDR3, the DNA is TGTGCCAGCACCACCGGGAGCCTCGGGGGGTACGAGCAGTACTTC.

The CDR3 DNA sequence: TGCGCCAGCAGCCCGGAGGTGTGGGCTGGGAATGAGCAGTTCTTC. It is translated as CASSPEVWAGNEQFF. The rearrangement uses TRBV4-3 and TRBJ2-1; a possible D gene is TRBD2 (5 bases). The length of the CDR3 is 15 residues. Trimming took 4 bases from V and 7 from J, leaving 17 bases between them. Germline CDR1 is LGHNA and CDR2 is YSLEER.

This clone was seen a handful of times. CDR3 in amino acids: CAWSATVLYEQYF. In DNA, the CDR3 is TGTGCCTGGAGCGCCACGGTGTTGTACGAGCAGTACTTC. The chain is built from TRBV30 and TRBJ2-7; D not certain. This CDR3 comprises 13 residues. Germline lookup yields CDR1 GTSNPN and CDR2 SVGIG (reference sequence). V lost 3 bases and J lost 4, with 13 bases in between.

This chain connects TRBV6-5 to TRBJ2-2; 7 nucleotides agree with TRBD1. The CDR3 is 14 amino acids. V trimming: 3 bases; J trimming: 7 bases; junction bases outside the gene matches: 5. In germline, CDR1 is MNHEY, CDR2 SVGAGI. This CDR3 is CASSYQTGIGELFF. The CDR3 nucleotides are TGTGCCAGCAGTTATCAGACAGGGATCGGGGAGCTGTTTTTT.

The genes are TRBV28 and TRBJ2-5; 14 bases map to TRBD2. CDR1 MDHEN and CDR2 SYDVKM come from the germline V gene. With V trimmed by 5 bases and J by 5 bases, 10 bases remained unmatched. CDR3 length: 17 amino acids. The DNA of the CDR3 is TGTGCCAGCAGTGGCACCGGGACTAGCGGGAGTGGGGAGACCCAGTACTTC. Protein product: CASSGTGTSGSGETQYF.

The CDR3 nucleotides are TGTGCCAGCAGCTTGTTTTCGGGGGCTGAAGCTTTCTTT. This translates into CASSLFSGAEAFF. The genes are TRBV5-8 and TRBJ1-1; TRBD1 might be the D (5 bases). Germline CDR1 reads SGHTS; CDR2 reads YDEGEE. This CDR3 spans 13 amino acids. Trimming stripped 1 base from V and 6 bases from J, with 10 bases between.

The chain joins TRBV7-9 to TRBJ2-3, with a possible D match to TRBD2 (6 bases). The CDR3 loop spans 15 amino acids. CDR1 and CDR2 (germline): SEHNR, FQNEAQ (reference sequence). V gave up 1 base and J gave up 3 bases, with 11 bases separating them. The CDR3 region has the DNA TGTGCCAGCAGCTTAGGGGGTGGGAGGACAGATACGCAGTATTTT. Translating gives CASSLGGGRTDTQYF.

The V and J genes are TRBV5-6 and TRBJ2-1; 7 bases are shared with TRBD2. The germline V gene encodes CDR1 SGHDT and CDR2 YYEEEE. The CDR3 spans 16 residues. V lost 1 base, J lost 4 bases, and 8 bases stayed unmatched. The CDR3 nucleotides are TGTGCCAGCAGCTTGAGGTTGTCTAGCGGATACAATGAGCAGTTCTTC. Translating it yields CASSLRLSSGYNEQFF.

The chain uses TRBV5-1 and TRBJ1-5, with unresolved D. Germline loops: CDR1 SGHRS, CDR2 YFSETQ. CDR3 length: 13 amino acids. V was cut by 0 bases and J by 4 bases, with 5 bases left in between. The chain's CDR3 is CASSLDSNQPQHF. The CDR3 DNA reads TGCGCCAGCAGCTTGGACAGTAATCAGCCCCAGCATTTT.

This chain links TRBV28 with TRBJ1-1; 9 bases are a match to TRBD1. The CDR3 contains 17 residues. Germline V gene sequence: CDR1 MDHEN, CDR2 SYDVKM. With 5 bases clipped from V and 0 bases from J, the junction kept 10 bases outside the gene matches. This CDR3 is CASSILDRGLLNTEAFF. CDR3 nucleotide sequence: TGTGCCAGCAGTATCCTGGACAGGGGCCTTTTGAACACTGAAGCTTTCTTT.

The CDR3 sequence: CSVRTGDEQYF. The CDR3 nucleotides read TGCAGCGTCCGGACAGGCGACGAGCAGTACTTC. This rearrangement joins TRBV29-1 to TRBJ2-7; 7 positions match TRBD1. Germline V lookup: CDR1 SQVTM, CDR2 ANQGSEA. The J segment lost 5 bases and the V segment lost 6 bases, leaving 4 bases of the junction unmatched. This CDR3 is 11 amino acids long.

About this clone: The sample has other DNA sequences that encode this CDR3 too. The chain uses TRBV28 and TRBJ2-7; 7 bases map to TRBD1. CDR3 size: 15 residues. The V and J ends lost 5 bases and 7 bases, in that order; junction bases with no gene match: 14. CDR1 is MDHEN, CDR2 SYDVKM, per germline. The CDR3 loop reads CASSPRQGRGGEQYF. CDR3 bases: TGTGCCAGCAGTCCTCGACAGGGACGCGGAGGAGAGCAGTACTTC.

The V and J genes are TRBV20-1 and TRBJ2-3, with D unclear. Germline assignment: CDR1 DFQATT and CDR2 SNEGSKA (reference sequence). The CDR3 length is 11 residues. The V and J ends lost 4 bases and 4 bases respectively, with 6 bases between them. For the CDR3, the DNA is TGCAGTGCTACCCCCGCAGATACGCAGTATTTT. Protein sequence: CSATPADTQYF.

V usage is TRBV6-5 and J usage is TRBJ2-5; 7 positions match TRBD2. After removal of 4 bases from V and 5 bases from J, the junction contained 4 bases not matched to a gene. The germline V gene has CDR1 MNHEY and CDR2 SVGAGI. This CDR3 is built from 13 residues. CDR3 protein: CASSSAGRETQYF. The DNA for the CDR3 is TGTGCCAGCAGTTCAGCGGGGAGGGAGACCCAGTACTTC.

The chain combines TRBV15 with TRBJ1-1; TRBD1 agrees at 7 bases. The CDR3 length is 13 residues. Germline lookup yields CDR1 LNHNV and CDR2 YYDKDF (reference sequence). The trim removed 11 bases at V and 1 base at J, leaving 7 bases unmatched. The CDR3 bases are TGTGCCGCCCGGGACAGAGAGAACACTGAAGCTTTCTTT. Protein: CAARDRENTEAFF.

The rearrangement uses TRBV19 and TRBJ1-1, with TRBD1 as a possible D gene (5 bases). This CDR3 has 16 residues. The germline V and J ends were trimmed by 3 bases and 3 bases, with 17 bases remaining between them. In germline, CDR1 is LNHDA, CDR2 SQIVND (reference sequence). In DNA, the CDR3 is TGTGCCAGTAGTATTGATCAGGGTATCCTGTACACTGAAGCTTTCTTT. This sequence encodes CASSIDQGILYTEAFF.

This chain links TRBV4-1 with TRBJ2-2; 7 positions agree with TRBD1. V shed 3 bases, J shed 3 bases, and the junction held 1 base outside the gene matches. The V gene's germline CDR1 is MGHRA and CDR2 YSYEKL. The CDR3 has 14 residues. The CDR3 sequence is CASSHGTDTGELFF. For the CDR3, the DNA is TGCGCCAGCAGCCACGGGACAGACACCGGGGAGCTGTTTTTT.

The chain is built from TRBV4-3 and TRBJ2-7; 8 bases are a match to TRBD2. Per germline, CDR1 LGHNA and CDR2 YSLEER. The CDR3 has 16 amino acids. J lost 0 bases, V lost 1 base, and 5 bases had no gene match. This chain's CDR3 is CASSQARSGSSYEQYF. The CDR3 region has the DNA TGCGCCAGCAGCCAAGCTCGGAGCGGGAGCTCCTACGAGCAGTACTTC.

This clone was observed a handful of times. The chain joins TRBV28 to TRBJ1-2; D possibly corresponds to TRBD1 (5 bases). With 6 bases removed from V and 7 bases from J, the gap between germline ends came to 12 bases. CDR1 is MDHEN, CDR2 SYDVKM, per germline. This CDR3 is built from 12 residues. The CDR3 sequence: CASSPGGGGYTF. CDR3 coding DNA: TGTGCCAGCAGCCCCGGGGGAGGTGGCTACACCTTC.

J is TRBJ2-5 and V is TRBV14; tentative D call: TRBD2 (5 bases). V was shortened by 1 base and J by 5 bases, with 11 bases between the two germline ends. CDR1 is SGHDN, CDR2 FVKESK, per germline. The CDR3 totals 14 residues. DNA of the CDR3: TGTGCCAGCAGCCAAGTAGGCGGGTGGGAGACCCAGTACTTC. Protein product: CASSQVGGWETQYF.

The chain has TRBV28 and TRBJ2-2; TRBD1 matches at 8 bases. This CDR3 is built from 16 residues. Germline CDR1 and CDR2: MDHEN and SYDVKM. V gave up 4 bases and J gave up 2 bases; unmatched junction bases: 6. CDR3 bases: TGTGCCAGCAGTTCTCACGGGACAGGAAACACCGGGGAGCTGTTTTTT. The encoded protein is CASSSHGTGNTGELFF.

The chain carries TRBV6-5 and TRBJ2-5; TRBD2 matches at 8 bases. Germline CDR1 and CDR2: MNHEY and SVGAGI. V lost 0 bases to trimming and J lost 4 bases; unmatched junction nucleotides: 4. This CDR3 has 15 residues. The CDR3 protein is CASSYSIGGGETQYF. CDR3 in DNA: TGTGCCAGCAGTTACTCGATCGGGGGGGGAGAGACCCAGTACTTC.